The 22 T cell receptor beta chains presented below share a single source sample, sequenced in a study of T cell repertoires in cytomegalovirus infection (dated 2019 in TCRdb). The antigens for these receptors are not known. Sequencing was performed on an Illumina HiSeq 1500. TCRdb reprocessing: public reads trimmed at Q25 with fastp, clones called with MiXCR, in-frame beta chains kept. CDR3 protein duplicates are merged, each entry listing the most common genes and DNA. This sample holds about 60,000 distinct CDR3 sequences; roughly 34% were observed only once. In total, the top ten clones hold nearly 70% of the sample. Sequencing was done on a sample of PBMCs, sequenced either directly or after in vitro stimulation (not recorded which). The receptors derive from a human donor in good health (CMV status not recorded). Some clones in this sample may be carry-over from other donors' samples.

This clonotype showed up just a few times. V and J are TRBV7-6 and TRBJ2-7; no clear D. The CDR3 is 13 residues long. Trimming removed 5 bases from V and 4 bases from J, with 12 bases in between. In germline, CDR1 is SGHVS, CDR2 FNYEAQ. The CDR3 region has the DNA TGTGCCAGCAGCCTCACCACGGAGTACGAGCAGTACTTC. It codes for CASSLTTEYEQYF.

This clonotype came up once. The chain recombines TRBV6-2 or TRBV6-3 with TRBJ2-1, with 8 bases matching TRBD2. CDR3 length: 15 residues. CDR1 and CDR2 from the germline V gene are MNHEY and SVGEGT. V trimming: 6 bases; J trimming: 4 bases; junction bases outside the gene matches: 8. The CDR3 loop is CASRPTSGLYNEQFF. In DNA form, the CDR3 reads TGTGCCAGCAGACCTACTAGCGGTTTGTACAATGAGCAGTTCTTC.

V usage is TRBV11-2 and J usage is TRBJ2-1; possible D gene TRBD1, 5 bases. CDR3 length equals 15 residues. V lost 6 bases and J 4 bases, leaving 16 bases between the germline ends. Germline CDR1 SGHAT, CDR2 FQNNGV. The CDR3 loop is CASSSVRVLYNEQFF. DNA of the CDR3: TGTGCCAGCAGTTCTGTCAGGGTTCTTTACAATGAGCAGTTCTTC.

The chain uses TRBV5-1 and TRBJ2-7; TRBD2 might be the D (6 bases). Trimming removed 6 bases from V and 4 bases from J, with 17 bases in between. This CDR3 region has 14 residues. The germline V gene encodes CDR1 SGHRS and CDR2 YFSETQ. CDR3: CASNPLGSSYEQYF. The CDR3 nucleotides read TGCGCCAGCAACCCCCTCGGGAGTTCTTACGAGCAGTACTTC.

This clonotype has just a few counts. The chain couples TRBV7-6 to TRBJ1-4; D unclear. The CDR3 loop spans 16 amino acids. Germline CDR1 and CDR2: SGHVS and FNYEAQ. V was clipped by 0 bases and J by 4 bases, with 12 bases between them. CDR3: CASSLAESDYNEKLFF. CDR3 sequence (DNA): TGTGCCAGCAGCTTAGCGGAGTCAGACTATAATGAAAAACTGTTTTTT.

V is TRBV11-2 and J is TRBJ2-4, with D uncertain. Looked up from germline, CDR1 is SGHAT and CDR2 is FQNNGV. The CDR3 loop spans 15 amino acids. Trimming pared 4 bases from V and 0 bases from J, leaving 10 bases between. CDR3 sequence: CASSSRVIAKNIQYF. DNA for the CDR3: TGTGCCAGCAGCTCCCGGGTGATAGCCAAAAACATTCAGTACTTC.

The chain combines TRBV6-5 with TRBJ2-7, with a tentative D call TRBD2 (5 bases). CDR3 size: 14 residues. V was shortened by 8 bases and J by 0 bases, with 14 bases between the two germline ends. Germline V gives CDR1 MNHEY, CDR2 SVGAGI. The CDR3 DNA is TGTGCCAGCGGTAGGGAGAGGTACTCCTACGAGCAGTACTTC. As protein: CASGRERYSYEQYF.

Worth noting for this clonotype: Since a much larger clone is just one base distant, this may be a read error. The chain couples TRBV7-8 to TRBJ2-7; 7 bases fit TRBD2. Germline trimming cut 7 bases from V and 2 bases from J; bases unmatched to any gene: 11. Germline V gene lookup returns CDR1 SGHVS and CDR2 FQNEAQ. This CDR3 has 15 residues. The CDR3 is CASTLGAGEPYEQYF. For the CDR3, the DNA is TGTGCCAGCACCCTCGGGGCGGGGGAGCCCTACGAGCAGTACTTC.

The V gene is TRBV7-9, the J gene TRBJ2-2, with TRBD2 as a possible D gene (6 bases). Germline CDR1 reads SEHNR; CDR2 reads FQNEAQ (reference sequence). Trimming took 2 bases from V and 7 from J, leaving 11 bases between them. This CDR3 region has 14 residues. For the CDR3, the DNA is TGTGCCAGCAGCTTATCAGGGAGGATCGGGGAGCTGTTTTTT. Protein: CASSLSGRIGELFF.

CDR3 in DNA: TGTGCCAGCTCACCGCGCCAGGCCGATGGAACGACCCAGTACTTC. Encoded protein: CASSPRQADGTTQYF. V gene TRBV18 combines with J gene TRBJ2-5; D is unclear. The CDR3 has 15 amino acids. Looked up from germline, CDR1 is KGHSH and CDR2 is LQKENI. Trimming stripped 3 bases from V and 7 bases from J, with 18 bases between.

The chain is built from TRBV28 and TRBJ2-7; D is possibly TRBD2 (7 bases). CDR3 size: 13 residues. Germline V gives CDR1 MDHEN, CDR2 SYDVKM. V shed 6 bases and J shed 7 bases, with 16 bases lying between them. The CDR3 region is CASRIPGGEEQYF. The DNA for the CDR3 is TGTGCCAGCAGAATTCCGGGGGGCGAAGAGCAGTACTTC.

This chain uses TRBV6-2 or TRBV6-3 with TRBJ2-7, with 7 nucleotides matching TRBD1. Looked up from germline, CDR1 is MNHEY and CDR2 is SVGEGT. V gave up 5 bases and J gave up 2 bases; unmatched junction bases: 12. The CDR3 contains 16 residues. The CDR3 sequence is CASSLRQGWMAYEQYF. CDR3 DNA: TGTGCCAGCAGTCTCAGACAGGGTTGGATGGCCTACGAGCAGTACTTC.

This sequence joins TRBV19 and TRBJ1-1; D is perhaps TRBD1 (5 bases). The CDR3 extends over 15 amino acids. Trimming cost V 10 bases and J 0 bases, with 18 bases left between them. Germline CDR1 reads LNHDA; CDR2 reads SQIVND (reference sequence). The chain's CDR3 is CATRGDAWVNTEAFF. In nucleotides, the CDR3 is TGTGCCACCCGGGGGGATGCCTGGGTGAACACTGAAGCTTTCTTT.

A few counts support this clonotype. J is TRBJ2-3 and V is TRBV15; 7 bases align to TRBD2. Trimming at V came to 0 bases and at J to 4 bases, leaving 4 bases not matched to a gene. The CDR3 covers 15 residues. The germline V gene encodes CDR1 LNHNV and CDR2 YYDKDF (reference sequence). The CDR3 region is CATSRDGGGADTQYF. The DNA for the CDR3 is TGTGCCACCAGCAGAGACGGCGGGGGTGCAGATACGCAGTATTTT. Full variable domain (remainder filled in from reference TRBV15 and TRBJ2-3): DAMVIQNPRYQVTQFGKPVTLSCSQTLNHNVMYWYQQKSSQAPKLLFHYYDKDFNNEADTPDNFQSRRPNTSFCFLDIRSPGLGDTAMYLCATSRDGGGADTQYFGPGTRLTVL.

The V and J genes are TRBV6-2 or TRBV6-3 and TRBJ2-5, with TRBD1 as a possible D gene (5 bases). The ends were cut back, 2 bases at V and 11 bases at J, with 12 bases in the middle. This CDR3 region has 12 residues. Germline V gene data show CDR1 as MNHEY and CDR2 as SVGEGT. For the CDR3, the DNA is TGTGCCAGCAGTTACAGGGGCGGTGAGCAGTACTTC. This gives the protein CASSYRGGEQYF.

The J gene is TRBJ1-2, the V gene TRBV6-5, with 7 positions matching TRBD1. CDR1 MNHEY and CDR2 SVGAGI come from the germline V gene. The CDR3 runs to 14 residues. Losses at the gene ends were 3 bases for V and 8 bases for J; bases not matched to a gene: 9. This chain's CDR3 is CASSYTGAQSGYTF. CDR3 DNA sequence: TGTGCCAGCAGTTATACAGGGGCACAATCGGGCTACACCTTC.

This clonotype occurred many times. V usage is TRBV7-2 and J usage is TRBJ1-4; D may be TRBD1 (5 bases). The germline CDR1 and CDR2 sequences are SGHTA and FQGNSA. The CDR3 totals 12 residues. Trimming took off 2 bases at V and 8 bases at J, with 6 bases between the two ends. The CDR3 reads CASSLQGEKLFF. In DNA, the CDR3 is TGTGCCAGCAGCTTACAGGGAGAAAAACTGTTTTTT.

For the CDR3, the DNA is TGTGCCAGCAGTCCCACGGGGGGCGGGAATTCACCCCTCCACTTT. It codes for CASSPTGGGNSPLHF. The chain joins TRBV12-3 or TRBV12-4 to TRBJ1-6, with D possibly being TRBD1 (6 bases). CDR3 length equals 15 residues. V was clipped by 5 bases and J by 7 bases, with 15 bases between them.

This clonotype appeared many times. The genes are TRBV12-3 or TRBV12-4 and TRBJ1-1, with D maybe TRBD1 (5 bases). This CDR3 region has 14 residues. The V and J ends lost 2 bases and 2 bases respectively, with 9 bases between them. The CDR3 nucleotides are TGTGCCAGCAGTTTACTCAGGGTCAACACTGAAGCTTTCTTT. Translation: CASSLLRVNTEAFF.

V gene TRBV6-2 or TRBV6-3 combines with J gene TRBJ1-2, with D unresolved. Germline V CDR1 and CDR2: MNHEY, SVGEGT. The CDR3 spans 13 residues. The germline V and J ends were trimmed by 3 bases and 3 bases, with 8 bases remaining between them. CDR3 sequence (DNA): TGTGCCAGCAGTTATGGGGTATACTATGGCTACACCTTC. This codes for CASSYGVYYGYTF.

This clonotype was picked up a small number of times. The rearrangement joins TRBV18 to TRBJ2-1; D gene ambiguous. The V and J ends lost 3 bases and 10 bases respectively, with 16 bases between them. The CDR3 is 14 amino acids. Germline lookup yields CDR1 KGHSH and CDR2 LQKENI. CDR3 amino acids: CASSPTLGGREQFF. The CDR3 DNA follows: TGTGCCAGCTCACCGACCTTAGGTGGGCGGGAGCAGTTCTTC.

The gene calls are TRBV20-1 and TRBJ2-1, with D tentatively TRBD2 (5 bases). The CDR3 is made up of 12 amino acids. Germline V gene data show CDR1 as DFQATT and CDR2 as SNEGSKA (reference sequence). V was shortened by 1 base and J by 7 bases, with 8 bases between the two germline ends. DNA of the CDR3: TGCAGTGCTAGAGTGGGCGGGAATGAGCAGTTCTTC. It specifies CSARVGGNEQFF.